Shown below are 2 T cell receptor beta chains from a single sample sequenced in a study of early T cells in non-severe SARS-CoV-2 infection. TCRdb reanalysed the 5' RACE reads using MiXCR and keeps one entry per CDR3 protein. The sample shows 80,000 or so distinct CDR3 sequences, over 5% of them seen only once. The sample taken for sequencing was whole blood. The receptor set was obtained from an adult who was a healthcare worker with PCR-confirmed SARS-CoV-2 infection or an uninfected control (not recorded which).

This clonotype was found many times. This sequence joins TRBV20-1 and TRBJ2-5; 9 bases line up with TRBD2. The CDR3 runs 15 residues. Trimming cost V 2 bases and J 5 bases; bases outside gene matches: 9. Germline CDR1 DFQATT, CDR2 SNEGSKA (reference sequence). The CDR3 loop is CSARLAGSWEETQYF. The CDR3 nucleotides are TGCAGTGCTAGACTAGCGGGGAGTTGGGAGGAGACCCAGTACTTC.

This clonotype was found many times. The chain is built from TRBV20-1 and TRBJ2-1; no clear D gene. Germline values: CDR1 DFQATT, CDR2 SNEGSKA (reference sequence). V was trimmed by 3 bases and J by 9 bases, leaving 12 bases between them. CDR3 length: 12 residues. CDR3 bases: TGCAGTGCTAGGGATCTAAATGGTGAGCAGTTCTTC. Translated, it gives CSARDLNGEQFF.